This TCR beta chain was documented in a study of CD8+ T cells in alopecia areata. Turning to the study itself: Severity among treated patients was scored by the percentage of scalp area affected.

TCR sequencing used cDNA made by reverse transcription of extracted RNA. This table comes from immunoSEQ multiplex PCR, and its TCRdb copy is limited to in-frame clones, with some not included. In the table there are about 120,000 clones, 50% to 75% of which are singletons. The treatment: oral pan-JAK inhibitor, 5-10 mg twice daily. Collected material from alopecia areata patients comprised lesional scalp punch biopsies and peripheral blood. The study, taken as a whole, reports: Higher clonality than in normal scalp was seen in lesional scalp, especially alopecia totalis/universalis.

V was shortened by 0 bases and J by 2 bases, with 7 bases between the two germline ends. Germline values: CDR1 GTSNPN, CDR2 SVGIG (reference sequence). CDR3 length equals 13 residues. Note on this clone: Its antigen is unknown.

Specimen: CD8+ T cells sorted from blood, collected at week 4, from a patient treated with tofacitinib. The receptor's source is a human donor with alopecia areata. This chain uses TRBV30 with TRBJ2-5; D is unclear. The CDR3 bases are TGTGCCTGGAGTGTGCGGCTTCAAGAGACCCAGTACTTC. Translated, it gives CAWSVRLQETQYF.